Following are 29 T cell receptor beta chains from one sample sequenced in a study of T-cell reconstitution after alpha-beta-depleted transplantation in children. Unique molecular identifiers were incorporated during preparation of the TCRbeta library. TCRdb processed the PCR reads anew with MiXCR; each CDR3 protein has one entry. This sample has about a million distinct CDR3 sequences; 25% to 35% occur once, and the top ten carry roughly 31%. This sample comprised PBMCs, mostly from graft donor cells, obtained 360 days after TCRalphabeta/CD19-depleted stem cell transplant. These receptors originate from a boy under two years old who had a stem cell transplant for SCID, so the T cells may come from the graft donor.

The V gene is TRBV2, the J gene TRBJ2-7; D might be TRBD2 (6 bases). V was clipped by 4 bases and J by 2 bases, with 18 bases between them. CDR3 size: 16 residues. CDR1 is SNHLY, CDR2 FYNNEI, per germline. CDR3 region: CASSGPRIAATYEQYF. The CDR3 coding sequence is TGTGCCAGCAGTGGGCCCCGGATAGCGGCCACCTACGAGCAGTACTTC.

The CDR3 here is CATSDLDREGQYF. The CDR3 bases are TGTGCCACCAGTGATCTGGACAGGGAGGGTCAGTACTTC. The gene calls are TRBV24-1 and TRBJ2-4, with D possibly matching TRBD1 (8 bases). V gave up 3 bases and J gave up 12 bases, with 14 bases separating them. The CDR3 runs 13 residues. Germline CDR1 and CDR2: KGHDR and SFDVKD.

This clonotype was counted a few times. The CDR3 sequence is CASSFGSGGPKETQYF. The CDR3 DNA sequence: TGTGCCAGCAGTTTTGGGAGCGGGGGGCCGAAAGAGACCCAGTACTTC. The chain uses TRBV12-3 or TRBV12-4 and TRBJ2-5; 9 bases map to TRBD2. This CDR3 comprises 16 residues. The V segment lost 3 bases and the J segment 3 bases; nucleotides outside the gene matches: 8.

V and J are TRBV6-5 and TRBJ2-1, with unresolved D. The CDR3 has 14 residues. Per germline, CDR1 MNHEY and CDR2 SVGAGI. V was trimmed by 2 bases and J by 4 bases, leaving 9 bases between them. The CDR3 DNA reads as TGTGCCAGCAGTTACGGGCAGGTGTACAATGAGCAGTTCTTC. It specifies CASSYGQVYNEQFF.

This clonotype has just a few counts. The chain joins TRBV6-1 to TRBJ2-3; 9 nucleotides align to TRBD2. The CDR3 extends over 17 amino acids. V lost 6 bases to trimming and J lost 5 bases; unmatched junction nucleotides: 15. Germline-derived CDR1 and CDR2 are MNHNS and SASEGT. CDR3 DNA sequence: TGTGCCAGCAGCGACCTCCGAAGCGGGGGGTTCGGAGATACGCAGTATTTT. Amino acids: CASSDLRSGGFGDTQYF.

This clonotype came up a few times. The V and J genes are TRBV20-1 and TRBJ2-7; the match to TRBD2 covers 12 bases. Trimming removed 6 bases from V and 2 bases from J; junction bases left unmatched: 5. This CDR3 is built from 14 residues. Germline CDR1 is DFQATT and CDR2 is SNEGSKA (reference sequence). The CDR3 DNA follows: TGCAGTGCCTGGACTAGCGGGGCGACCTACGAGCAGTACTTC. It is translated as CSAWTSGATYEQYF.

This chain joins TRBV7-8 and TRBJ2-3; 9 nucleotides agree with TRBD2. From germline, CDR1 is SGHVS and CDR2 FQNEAQ. The CDR3 sequence is 18 residues long. J was trimmed by 1 base and V by 1 base; bases with no gene match: 9. CDR3: CASSLGRGGAFGTDTQYF. CDR3 nucleotides: TGTGCCAGCAGCTTAGGCCGCGGGGGGGCCTTCGGCACAGATACGCAGTATTTT.

The chain joins TRBV6-2 or TRBV6-3 to TRBJ2-1; 10 positions match TRBD2. The CDR3 is 14 amino acids. The germline V gene has CDR1 MNHEY and CDR2 SVGEGT. The ends lost 1 base at V and 6 bases at J; junction bases unmatched: 0. The CDR3 loop reads CASSYWTSGNEQFF. CDR3 in DNA: TGTGCCAGCAGTTACTGGACTAGCGGCAATGAGCAGTTCTTC.

This chain uses TRBV6-5 with TRBJ1-3; the D is unclear. Trimming pared 0 bases from V and 4 bases from J, leaving 7 bases between. The CDR3 is 14 residues long. CDR1 MNHEY and CDR2 SVGAGI come from the germline V gene. In DNA, the CDR3 is TGTGCCAGCAGTTACTCCGACCAGGGAAACACCATATATTTT. Protein product: CASSYSDQGNTIYF.

This clonotype came up a few times. This chain connects TRBV5-1 to TRBJ1-3; D is perhaps TRBD1 (6 bases). Germline values: CDR1 SGHRS, CDR2 YFSETQ. V lost 0 bases and J 4 bases, leaving 11 bases between the germline ends. This CDR3 spans 15 amino acids. CDR3 DNA: TGCGCCAGCAGCTTGGAACAGGGCCCCGGAAACACCATATATTTT. Encoded protein: CASSLEQGPGNTIYF.

The chain employs TRBV5-1 and TRBJ2-7; 7 bases map to TRBD1. CDR1 is SGHRS and CDR2 is YFSETQ in the germline V gene. The V gene end was trimmed by 0 bases and the J gene end by 8 bases; junction bases not matched to a gene: 14. The CDR3 is 16 residues long. The CDR3 protein is CASSLGIVLDRSQQYF. Here the CDR3 DNA reads TGCGCCAGCAGCTTGGGGATTGTGTTGGACAGGTCTCAGCAGTACTTC. Full variable domain (remainder filled in from reference TRBV5-1 and TRBJ2-7): KAGVTQTPRYLIKTRGQQVTLSCSPISGHRSVSWYQQTPGQGLQFLFEYFSETQRNKGNFPGRFSGRQFSNSRSEMNVSTLELGDSALYLCASSLGIVLDRSQQYFGPGTRLTVT.

This chain connects TRBV15 to TRBJ2-5; D is unclear. The CDR3 sequence is 18 residues long. In germline, CDR1 is LNHNV, CDR2 YYDKDF (reference sequence). V was pared by 0 bases and J by 2 bases, with 19 bases between. The CDR3 nucleotides are TGTGCCACCAGCAGAGATTTGGGGTCTAGTCCCCTTCAAGAGACCCAGTACTTC. Its translation is CATSRDLGSSPLQETQYF.

The CDR3 DNA reads as TGCAGCTTACTGGACACGTCCTACGAGCAGTACTTC. The encoded protein is CSLLDTSYEQYF. The chain carries TRBV29-1 and TRBJ2-7; possibly TRBD1 for D (5 bases). V shed 8 bases and J shed 1 base, with 12 bases lying between them. The CDR3 loop spans 12 amino acids. Germline V gene sequence: CDR1 SQVTM, CDR2 ANQGSEA.

Comment on this clonotype: The junction departs from the called germline gene at one end, perhaps through a read error. The chain couples TRBV6-5 to TRBJ1-2; no clear D gene. The CDR3 contains 15 residues. Looked up from germline, CDR1 is MNHEY and CDR2 is SVGAGI. DNA for the CDR3: TGTGCCAGCAGTTACTTGGTAGCCGCTAACTATGGCTCCACCTTC. This codes for CASSYLVAANYGSTF.

At least ten counts were recorded for this clonotype. This rearrangement joins TRBV5-1 to TRBJ2-5; no definite D call. The CDR3 runs 13 residues. The V gene's germline CDR1 is SGHRS and CDR2 YFSETQ. V was trimmed by 0 bases and J by 2 bases, leaving 5 bases between them. CDR3 amino acids: CASSLGTQETQYF. In nucleotides, the CDR3 is TGCGCCAGCAGCTTGGGAACACAAGAGACCCAGTACTTC. Variable domain in full (rest from reference TRBV5-1 and TRBJ2-5): KAGVTQTPRYLIKTRGQQVTLSCSPISGHRSVSWYQQTPGQGLQFLFEYFSETQRNKGNFPGRFSGRQFSNSRSEMNVSTLELGDSALYLCASSLGTQETQYFGPGTRLLVL.

This clonotype came up a few times. The chain employs TRBV9 and TRBJ2-5; possibly TRBD1 or TRBD2 for D (5 bases each). Germline loops: CDR1 SGDLS, CDR2 YYNGEE. The CDR3 runs to 15 residues. V lost 0 bases and J 4 bases, leaving 13 bases between the germline ends. CDR3 sequence (DNA): TGTGCCAGCAGCGTAGGAGGGGTAGGTGGAGAGACCCAGTACTTC. Translation: CASSVGGVGGETQYF. Full variable domain (remainder filled in from reference TRBV9 and TRBJ2-5): DSGVTQTPKHLITATGQRVTLRCSPRSGDLSVYWYQQSLDQGLQFLIQYYNGEERAKGNILERFSAQQFPDLHSELNLSSLELGDSALYFCASSVGGVGGETQYFGPGTRLLVL.

This clonotype was recorded only once. The genes are TRBV20-1 and TRBJ1-5; possibly TRBD1 for D (5 bases). Per germline, CDR1 DFQATT and CDR2 SNEGSKA (reference sequence). V was pared by 3 bases and J by 1 base, with 16 bases between. The CDR3 totals 16 residues. In DNA, the CDR3 is TGCAGTGCTAGGTCTACAGGTGGGAACAGCAATCAGCCCCAGCATTTT. Translated, it gives CSARSTGGNSNQPQHF.

V gene TRBV5-1 combines with J gene TRBJ2-5; D possibly corresponds to TRBD2 (5 bases). The CDR3 totals 15 residues. Germline CDR1 reads SGHRS; CDR2 reads YFSETQ. V shed 4 bases and J shed 5 bases, with 18 bases lying between them. CDR3 coding DNA: TGCGCCAGCAGCCAGCACCTACTAGGCGGGGAGACCCAGTACTTC. Translation: CASSQHLLGGETQYF. Combining the CDR3 with reference TRBV5-1 and TRBJ2-5 gives the whole variable domain KAGVTQTPRYLIKTRGQQVTLSCSPISGHRSVSWYQQTPGQGLQFLFEYFSETQRNKGNFPGRFSGRQFSNSRSEMNVSTLELGDSALYLCASSQHLLGGETQYFGPGTRLLVL.

This clonotype was counted between two and nine times. This chain connects TRBV4-1 to TRBJ2-1, with TRBD1 as a possible D gene (6 bases). CDR1 and CDR2 (germline): MGHRA, YSYEKL. The ends were cut back, 4 bases at V and 8 bases at J, with 12 bases in the middle. The CDR3 is 13 residues long. CDR3 sequence reads: CASSPDRTHEQFF. CDR3 sequence (DNA): TGCGCCAGCAGCCCAGACAGGACGCATGAGCAGTTCTTC.

This chain connects TRBV10-2 to TRBJ2-2; possible D gene TRBD1, 6 bases. The germline V and J ends were trimmed by 6 bases and 5 bases, with 13 bases remaining between them. CDR1 WSHSY and CDR2 SAAADI come from the germline V gene. CDR3 length: 14 amino acids. The CDR3 DNA follows: TGCGCCAGCAGACCTACAGGGTGGACCGGGGAGCTGTTTTTT. The encoded protein is CASRPTGWTGELFF.

This chain links TRBV2 with TRBJ1-1; TRBD1 matches 7 bases. The CDR3 has 14 amino acids. Germline values: CDR1 SNHLY, CDR2 FYNNEI. V lost 6 bases and J lost 5; bases outside the gene matches: 9. CDR3 loop: CASSSRGLRTEAFF. The CDR3, as DNA: TGTGCCAGCAGCTCCAGGGGGTTAAGGACTGAAGCTTTCTTT.

The chain joins TRBV7-8 to TRBJ1-4; 8 nucleotides line up with TRBD1. CDR1 and CDR2 (germline): SGHVS, FQNEAQ. With 4 bases clipped from V and 9 bases from J, the junction kept 13 bases outside the gene matches. The CDR3 spans 16 residues. CDR3 bases: TGTGCCAGCAGCTCCTATCGGGACAGGAGGGGTCAAAAACTGTTTTTT. As protein: CASSSYRDRRGQKLFF.

The rearrangement links TRBV5-1 to TRBJ2-7, with D maybe TRBD1 (6 bases). Deletions cut 5 bases from V and 5 bases from J, with 17 bases between. This CDR3 spans 14 amino acids. Germline loops: CDR1 SGHRS, CDR2 YFSETQ. The CDR3 sequence: CASRPNRAEDEQYF. The DNA of the CDR3 is TGCGCCAGCAGACCTAACAGGGCTGAGGACGAGCAGTACTTC.

In this sample, this clonotype turned up a few times. This chain connects TRBV12-3 or TRBV12-4 to TRBJ2-5; D may match TRBD1 or TRBD2 (6 bases each). Between the trimmed V and J ends, which lost 5 bases and 4 bases, there was a span of 20 bases. The CDR3 has 16 amino acids. The CDR3 sequence is CASSLRDGGLRETQYF. For the CDR3, the DNA is TGTGCCAGCAGTCTCAGGGATGGGGGGCTGAGAGAGACCCAGTACTTC.

The genes are TRBV12-3 or TRBV12-4 and TRBJ2-2, with a possible D match to TRBD2 (6 bases). Trimming removed 6 bases from V and 0 bases from J, with 20 bases in between. The CDR3 totals 18 residues. The CDR3 region has the DNA TGTGCCAGCAGCCTCAACGTGGGGGGATTATCGAACACCGGGGAGCTGTTTTTT. Protein sequence: CASSLNVGGLSNTGELFF.

V and J are TRBV4-1 and TRBJ1-1; no clear D. The CDR3 runs to 14 residues. The germline V gene encodes CDR1 MGHRA and CDR2 YSYEKL. Between the trimmed V and J ends, which lost 2 bases and 0 bases, there was a span of 7 bases. For the CDR3, the DNA is TGCGCCAGCAGCCAACAGGTGTTGAACACTGAAGCTTTCTTT. It is translated as CASSQQVLNTEAFF.

This clonotype was recorded once. The chain joins TRBV20-1 to TRBJ2-4, with D hard to call. The CDR3 loop spans 15 amino acids. Trimming removed 5 bases from V and 2 bases from J, with 16 bases in between. Germline V gene lookup returns CDR1 DFQATT and CDR2 SNEGSKA (reference sequence). DNA of the CDR3: TGCAGTGCTCCCCGGGCCCCCCGGACCAAAAACATTCAGTACTTC. Its protein is CSAPRAPRTKNIQYF.

The chain joins TRBV5-1 to TRBJ2-7; the D is unclear. The germline gives CDR1 SGHRS, CDR2 YFSETQ. V gave up 0 bases and J gave up 4 bases, with 14 bases separating them. The length of the CDR3 is 15 residues. The CDR3 sequence: CASSLATVGPYEQYF. The CDR3 DNA reads as TGCGCCAGCAGCTTGGCTACCGTAGGCCCTTACGAGCAGTACTTC.

This clonotype appeared a single time. Here the CDR3 reads CATRTSGEGSETQYF. Here the CDR3 DNA reads TGTGCCACCAGGACTAGCGGGGAGGGGTCGGAGACCCAGTACTTC. This chain joins TRBV15 and TRBJ2-5, with TRBD2 identical over 11 bases. The CDR3 consists of 15 residues. Germline V gene lookup returns CDR1 LNHNV and CDR2 YYDKDF (reference sequence). V shed 6 bases and J 5 bases; nucleotides not matched to a gene: 8.